The sequence of this T cell receptor beta chain was determined in a study of OX40 agonist ivuxolimab in advanced cancers. Study-wide background: Previous treatment with anti-PD-1, anti-PD-L1 or anti-CTLA-4 therapy was allowed; roughly 40% had received some.

For this clone: What it binds is unknown.

With V trimmed by 6 bases and J by 4 bases, 3 bases remained unmatched. Germline CDR1 and CDR2: MDHEN and SYDVKM. The CDR3 has 13 amino acids. Study-wide results and caveats: Certain nonresponding patients likewise had low normalized T-cell clonal expansion. Dosing at 0.1 to 3.0 mg/kg was accompanied by clonal expansion of CD4+ and CD8+ blood T cells by week 6.

Libraries were prepared by immunoSEQ multiplex PCR; TCRdb keeps only in-frame clonotypes and omits some of them. The sample includes more than 55,000 clones, roughly 82% of them seen just once. Sequencing was performed on CD4+ or CD8+ T cells sorted from blood, taken in a trial of the OX40 agonist ivuxolimab. The chain uses TRBV28 and TRBJ1-2, with 9 bases matching TRBD1. The sequence derives from an adult with an advanced solid tumor such as melanoma, head and neck, liver or kidney cancer. CDR3 loop: CASRLGQGYGYTF. In DNA form, the CDR3 reads TGTGCCAGCAGGCTGGGACAGGGCTATGGCTACACCTTC.